The T cell receptor (beta chain) under discussion was sequenced for a study of T-cell reconstitution after alpha-beta-depleted transplantation in children (dated by TCRdb to the mid-2010s). Concerning the study at large: Using TCR repertoire profiling, the study followed T-cell immune reconstitution in a quantitative way in children after TCRalphabeta/CD19-depleted allogeneic hematopoietic cell transplantation.

The germline V gene (reference sequence) specifies MNHEY as CDR1 and SMNVEV as CDR2. V loses 5 bases, J loses 11 bases, and the germline ends lie 13 bases apart. Its CDR3 holds 12 amino acids, cysteine through phenylalanine. Only CDR3 DNA is held: 36 bases, read in frame from base 1. The library was obtained by PCR. TCRdb records Illumina HiSeq 2500 as the sequencer. TCR libraries were prepared with molecular barcoding, using unique molecular identifiers to normalize TCRbeta repertoire quantification. TCRdb trimmed public reads at Q25 via fastp, called clones via MiXCR and kept in-frame beta chains. Each entry merges the rows of one CDR3 protein and shows their most common DNA and genes. The sample yields some 490,000 distinct CDR3 sequences; 9.5% to 15% were counted once. The leading ten clones occupy around 5.6% of the sample. This clonotype was counted between two and nine times. What this receptor recognizes is not known. No much larger clonotype is one base removed from it; base qualities were not supplied.

The sequence was obtained from a human donor who donated a stem cell graft to a child with combined immunodeficiency. Source: PBMCs from the stem cell graft donor, taken from the stem cell graft. The sequence links TRBV27 to TRBJ1-5; confidence is insufficient to name the D gene. The CDR3 reads CASSPTGRAQHF. The nucleotide sequence is given as TGTGCCAGCAGTCCCACGGGGAGGGCCCAGCATTTT.